Listed below are T cell receptor beta chains from one sample, sequenced in a study of identical twins. TCRdb recomputed calls from the 5' RACE reads with MiXCR, one row per CDR3 protein. The data hold some 760,000 distinct CDR3 sequences, with 15% to 20% observed a single time. The sample also formed part of further work on T cells expressing NK-cell markers.

The sequencing sample was made of PBMCs. The receptors come from a woman younger than 35 in good health. Both conserved end residues are part of each CDR3. Fields, in order: V gene, clone size, CDR3 protein. Not all rows give a size; the values are once, few, many and, for expanded clones, a class.

TRBV2 | few | CASREPSGTNEQFF
TRBV19 | few | CASTEDRDLGYTF
TRBV2 | many | CASSDGRTPHTDTQYF
TRBV12-3/TRBV12-4 | many | CASSTRTSVDNEQFF
TRBV18 | - | CASSPDGMNTEAFF
TRBV7-2 | few | CASSLASTAPYEQYF
TRBV7-2 | few | CAGRTGPNTGELFF
TRBV7-6 | few | CASRRTHSFGGELFF
TRBV20-1 | - | CSAGRRTGPNTEAFF
TRBV5-1 | many | CASSLQGISYNEQFF
TRBV10-1 | - | CASSETGAGRSEQFF
TRBV6-2/TRBV6-3 | - | CASSTLAGTLSYEQYF
TRBV12-3/TRBV12-4 | - | CASSLWTPAGQYF
TRBV20-1 | few | CSARAVADTQYF
TRBV5-4 | few | CASSQAGRFKDTQYF
TRBV18 | - | CASSPGNPRGEQYF
TRBV20-1 | few | CSARANPGLAGTSTTYEQYF
TRBV10-3 | few | CAISERTGSRDSPLHF
TRBV11-3 | - | CASSSIEVEYNEQFF
TRBV7-9 | few | CASSLLGTSGINEQFF
TRBV12-3/TRBV12-4 | - | CASRHGTSGTYEQYF
TRBV9 | few | CASSVISGTEAFF
TRBV15 | - | CATLSGSTDTQYF
TRBV29-1 | - | CSGDRGGTDTQYF
TRBV6-1 | few | CASRSYSGQGNTDTQYF
TRBV12-3/TRBV12-4 | - | CASSSPTSGTPTDTQYF
TRBV19 | - | CASTYPGGNQPQHF
TRBV7-2 | - | CASGRVVDTQYF
TRBV9 | few | CASSVKAHYNEQFF
TRBV2 | - | CASSVGQARGETQYF
TRBV4-3 | few | CASSQDTHSYEQYF
TRBV9 | - | CASSAPRQGYEQYF
TRBV7-9 | few | CASRGGGRDEQFF
TRBV12-3/TRBV12-4 | - | CASRSPSTDTQYF
TRBV7-9 | few | CASSLAKGRAKDEKLFF
TRBV6-2/TRBV6-3 | - | CASSDTGLGSGELFF
TRBV29-1 | few | CSVQRPGLGTDTQYF
TRBV7-9 | few | CASSPGTGDEQYF
TRBV6-5 | few | CASSYRGSGGGELFF
TRBV4-3 | - | CASSQDFGDGTEAFF
TRBV20-1 | - | CSASSAGVPTDTQYF
TRBV4-3 | - | CASSQGAVTGGIYGYTF
TRBV5-1 | few | CASSSETSGKETQYF
TRBV7-9 | once | CASSDPSQGYEQYF
TRBV3-1 | few | CASSPPAGLYTDTQYF
TRBV14 | - | CASSLGSGRRDEQFF
TRBV30 | - | CAWSLGYYGYTF
TRBV6-2/TRBV6-3 | many | CASSYRTSGRTGELFF
TRBV7-2 | few | CASSLRLRRAVASYEQYF
TRBV11-2 | - | CASSLDRGRHEQYF
TRBV5-4 | - | CASSLQTGKTGELFF
TRBV2 | - | CASGLITITDTQYF
TRBV5-6 | many | CASSSILAGHTGELFF
TRBV19 | once | CASSILSGGLTDTQYF
TRBV6-2/TRBV6-3 | - | CASPSSYNEQFF
TRBV7-3 | - | CASSLRAGGRDTQYF
TRBV2 | - | CASSGRRATYEQYF